The table lists the clone carrying this T cell receptor beta chain with a few counts. The sample belongs to a study of blood T cell repertoires in COVID-19. Study at large: From the United States, Italy and Spain came samples of acute and convalescent COVID-19. In each case, the material was cDNA or gDNA derived from T cells, B-cell-depleted T cells, or PBMCs.

Under the authors' procedure: Estimated nucleated cell counts came from reference gene primer amplification. Some clones are missing from TCRdb's copy, which holds only in-frame ones; the method was immunoSEQ multiplex PCR. V and J calls and clone size are as listed in that table; D and trimming were resolved from the DNA. The repertoire has some 150,000 clones, roughly 85% of them found once; the top ten carry 1% to 1.2%. V lost 11 bases to trimming and J lost 1 base; unmatched junction nucleotides: 9. The length of the CDR3 is 15 residues. CDR1 and CDR2 (germline): ENHRY, SYGVKD. The sequence was collected from a man between 40 and 49 years old with acute or convalescent COVID-19. The V call is TRBV10-3, the J call TRBJ1-1; TRBD1 aligns across 11 bases. The sequenced material came from peripheral blood. The CDR3 here is CASCSGTGGNTEAFF. CDR3 coding DNA: TGTGCCTCCTGTTCCGGGACAGGGGGGAACACTGAAGCTTTCTTT.